These 19 T cell receptor beta chains came from one sample sequenced in a study of OX40 agonist ivuxolimab in advanced cancers. The protocol was immunoSEQ multiplex PCR, while the TCRdb copy is restricted to in-frame clones and leaves out a portion. This sample carries more than 50,000 clones, 79% of them seen once, and the ten largest clones take approximately 1.1%. Sequences were derived from CD4+ or CD8+ T cells sorted from blood, sampled in a trial of the OX40 agonist ivuxolimab. Source of these receptors: an adult with an advanced solid tumor such as melanoma, head and neck, liver or kidney cancer.

This chain connects TRBV5-1 to TRBJ2-3, with D perhaps assigned TRBD1 or TRBD2 (5 bases each). The CDR3 loop spans 15 amino acids. Trimming stripped 1 base from V and 5 bases from J, with 14 bases between. CDR1 SGHRS and CDR2 YFSETQ come from the germline V gene. CDR3 protein: CASSLSGPPLDTQYF. The CDR3, as DNA: TGCGCCAGCAGCTTGTCGGGGCCCCCCCTAGATACGCAGTATTTT.

This clone occurred once. The chain links TRBV6-6 to TRBJ2-5; 7 bases match TRBD1. The J call could be wrong; TRBJ2-7 is a better fit for the DNA end. The CDR3 consists of 16 residues. Per germline, CDR1 MNHNY and CDR2 SVGAGI (reference sequence). The CDR3 region has the DNA TGTGCCAGCAGTTACTACGTAGGGGGCAGCTCCTACGAGCAGTACTTC. It translates to CASSYYVGGSSYEQYF.

The genes are TRBV18 and TRBJ2-2, with 7 bases aligning to TRBD2. In germline, CDR1 is KGHSH, CDR2 LQKENI. V trimming: 3 bases; J trimming: 2 bases; junction bases outside the gene matches: 3. The CDR3 length is 15 residues. CDR3 DNA: TGTGCCAGCTCACCCGAGGGACTAAACACCGGGGAGCTGTTTTTT. Translated: CASSPEGLNTGELFF.

This clone was seen only once. The chain combines TRBV15 with TRBJ1-1; D is possibly TRBD1 (5 bases). CDR1 is LNHNV, CDR2 YYDKDF, per germline (reference sequence). The CDR3 has 13 residues. Trimming cost V 0 bases and J 6 bases, with 8 bases left between them. The DNA for the CDR3 is TGTGCCACCAGCAGAGAGGGGGGGGCTGAAGCTTTCTTT. Protein sequence: CATSREGGAEAFF.

The chain has TRBV2 and TRBJ2-5; D not resolved. The CDR3 covers 12 residues. Germline loops: CDR1 SNHLY, CDR2 FYNNEI. V lost 8 bases and J lost 2, with 9 bases in between. This chain's CDR3 is CASRYGQETQYF. CDR3 coding DNA: TGTGCCAGCCGTTATGGTCAAGAGACCCAGTACTTC. The complete variable domain, with remaining parts taken from reference TRBV2 and TRBJ2-5, reads EPEVTQTPSHQVTQMGQEVILRCVPISNHLYFYWYRQILGQKVEFLVSFYNNEISEKSEIFDDQFSVERPDGSNFTLKIRSTKLEDSAMYFCASRYGQETQYFGPGTRLLVL.

This chain links TRBV5-5 with TRBJ2-5, with 7 bases that match TRBD1. The J call is doubtful: the DNA matches TRBJ2-7 better. Germline lookup yields CDR1 SGHKS and CDR2 YYEKEE (reference sequence). The CDR3 loop spans 13 amino acids. CDR3: CASRMGQNYEQYF. CDR3 nucleotides: TGTGCCAGCAGGATGGGACAGAACTACGAGCAGTACTTC.

The V gene is TRBV30, the J gene TRBJ1-4; the match to TRBD1 covers 10 bases. Germline assignment: CDR1 GTSNPN and CDR2 SVGIG (reference sequence). V was pared by 0 bases and J by 10 bases, with 5 bases of the junction left unmatched. This CDR3 region has 14 residues. CDR3 nucleotide sequence: TGTGCCTGGAGTGTACAGACAGGGGGCGGAAAACTGTTTTTT. As protein: CAWSVQTGGGKLFF. The variable domain in full, with the rest retrieved from reference TRBV30 and TRBJ1-4, is SQTIHQWPATLVQPVGSPLSLECTVEGTSNPNLYWYRQAAGRGLQLLFYSVGIGQISSEVPQNLSASRPQDRQFILSSKKLLLSDSGFYLCAWSVQTGGGKLFFGSGTQLSVL.

The chain carries TRBV7-9 and TRBJ2-7, with D possibly TRBD1 on 5 matching bases. V lost 0 bases to trimming and J lost 3 bases, with 9 bases between them. Germline V CDR1 and CDR2: SEHNR, FQNEAQ (reference sequence). The CDR3 runs 14 residues. The CDR3 DNA reads TGTGCCAGCAGCTTAGCAGGGGTAGACTACGAGCAGTACTTC. This encodes CASSLAGVDYEQYF.

This clone was seen more than once but under ten times. The chain couples TRBV28 to TRBJ1-1; 9 nucleotides align to TRBD1. From germline, CDR1 is MDHEN and CDR2 SYDVKM. The CDR3 covers 13 residues. V was clipped by 6 bases and J by 6 bases; unmatched bases: 5. CDR3 protein: CASRSGQGSEAFF. CDR3 DNA: TGTGCCAGCAGGTCGGGACAGGGATCTGAAGCTTTCTTT.

V and J are TRBV5-1 and TRBJ2-7; 9 bases match TRBD2. Trimming cost V 1 base and J 4 bases; bases outside gene matches: 6. The CDR3 extends over 15 amino acids. Germline V CDR1 and CDR2: SGHRS, YFSETQ. The CDR3 region is CASSLNAGGPYEQYF. CDR3 coding DNA: TGCGCCAGCAGCTTGAACGCGGGGGGGCCGTACGAGCAGTACTTC. Based on the CDR3 plus reference TRBV5-1 and TRBJ2-7, the full variable domain is KAGVTQTPRYLIKTRGQQVTLSCSPISGHRSVSWYQQTPGQGLQFLFEYFSETQRNKGNFPGRFSGRQFSNSRSEMNVSTLELGDSALYLCASSLNAGGPYEQYFGPGTRLTVT.

This clone was seen a single time. The rearrangement links TRBV6-5 to TRBJ2-3, with a tentative D call TRBD2 (6 bases). The V end lost 1 base, the J end lost 4 bases, and 15 bases lay between the germline ends. The CDR3 is made up of 16 amino acids. Germline-derived CDR1 and CDR2 are MNHEY and SVGAGI. CDR3 sequence reads: CASSYFAGRGADTQYF. CDR3 in DNA: TGTGCCAGCAGTTACTTTGCGGGGCGCGGGGCAGATACGCAGTATTTT.

CDR3: CAWGRGGSGELFF. The CDR3 DNA reads as TGTGCCTGGGGAAGGGGGGGCTCCGGGGAGCTGTTTTTT. V is TRBV30 and J is TRBJ2-2, with D perhaps TRBD2 (7 bases). Trimming cost V 5 bases and J 6 bases, with 13 bases left between them. This CDR3 comprises 13 residues. Germline-derived CDR1 and CDR2 are GTSNPN and SVGIG (reference sequence).

V gene TRBV12-5 combines with J gene TRBJ2-5, with D unresolved. Germline CDR1 LGHNT, CDR2 FRNRAP. The CDR3 totals 13 residues. V was cut by 1 base and J by 1 base, with 4 bases left in between. The CDR3 protein is CASGLDSQETQYF. The DNA of the CDR3 is TGTGCTAGTGGTTTGGACAGCCAAGAGACCCAGTACTTC.

V is TRBV28 and J is TRBJ2-7; D ambiguous. This CDR3 is built from 12 residues. Trimming cost V 2 bases and J 7 bases, with 9 bases left between them. CDR1 is MDHEN and CDR2 is SYDVKM in the germline V gene. The CDR3 DNA is TGTGCCAGCAGTTTAGAGAACCGGGAGCAGTACTTC. It specifies CASSLENREQYF.

This clone was found once. The chain uses TRBV2 and TRBJ1-6; TRBD1 might be the D (6 bases). Germline assignment: CDR1 SNHLY and CDR2 FYNNEI. This CDR3 is 13 amino acids long. Trimming removed 0 bases at V and 11 bases at J, with 8 bases between. The CDR3 loop is CASSEAPGAPLHF. The CDR3 nucleotides are TGTGCCAGCAGTGAAGCCCCAGGGGCACCCCTCCACTTT.

To note about this clone: The DNA is left out, because the CDR3 cannot be placed on it with certainty; the CDR3 is given as TCRdb lists it. This rearrangement joins TRBV28 to TRBJ1-1. The CDR3 has 13 residues if both end residues are counted. Germline V CDR1 and CDR2: MDHEN, SYDVKM. This CDR3 is CASSSSGGTEAFF.

This chain uses TRBV5-1 with TRBJ2-7; TRBD2 matches 7 bases. With V trimmed by 4 bases and J by 2 bases, 6 bases remained unmatched. This CDR3 has 14 amino acids. Per the germline V gene, CDR1 is SGHRS and CDR2 is YFSETQ. In nucleotides, the CDR3 is TGCGCCAGCAGCGAGGTAGCGGGCCCCTACGAGCAGTACTTC. This encodes CASSEVAGPYEQYF.

This CDR3 is CASSSVSGGARNTEAFF. The CDR3 DNA follows: TGCGCCAGCAGCTCAGTTTCGGGCGGGGCGAGGAACACTGAAGCTTTCTTT. The rearrangement uses TRBV5-1 and TRBJ1-1, with a tentative D call TRBD1 (5 bases). Trimming stripped 3 bases from V and 1 base from J, with 19 bases between. Germline CDR1 SGHRS, CDR2 YFSETQ. CDR3 length equals 17 residues.

This chain connects TRBV6-5 to TRBJ1-2; D not resolved. CDR3 length equals 14 residues. The germline V gene has CDR1 MNHEY and CDR2 SVGAGI. The ends were cut back, 0 bases at V and 4 bases at J, with 9 bases in the middle. Here the CDR3 DNA reads TGTGCCAGCAGTTACTCCCGGGCAGCCTATGGCTACACCTTC. This codes for CASSYSRAAYGYTF.